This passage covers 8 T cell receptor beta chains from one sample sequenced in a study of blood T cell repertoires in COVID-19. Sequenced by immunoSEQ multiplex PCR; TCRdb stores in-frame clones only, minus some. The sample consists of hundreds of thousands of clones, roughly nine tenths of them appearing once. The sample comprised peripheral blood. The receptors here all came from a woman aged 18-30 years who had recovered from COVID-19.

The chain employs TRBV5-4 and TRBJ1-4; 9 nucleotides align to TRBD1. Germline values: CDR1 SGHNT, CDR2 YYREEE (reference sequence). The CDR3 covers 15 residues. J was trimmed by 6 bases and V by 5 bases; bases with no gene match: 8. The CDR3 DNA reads TGTGCCAGCAGACCCAGACAGGGGGGAGATGAAAAACTGTTTTTT. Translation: CASRPRQGGDEKLFF.

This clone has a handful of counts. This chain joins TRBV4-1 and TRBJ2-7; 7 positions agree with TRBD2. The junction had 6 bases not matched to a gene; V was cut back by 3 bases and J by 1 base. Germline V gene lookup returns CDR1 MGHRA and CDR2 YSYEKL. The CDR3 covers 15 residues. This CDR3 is CASSHASGSSYEQYF. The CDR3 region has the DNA TGCGCCAGCAGCCACGCTAGCGGTAGTTCCTACGAGCAGTACTTC.

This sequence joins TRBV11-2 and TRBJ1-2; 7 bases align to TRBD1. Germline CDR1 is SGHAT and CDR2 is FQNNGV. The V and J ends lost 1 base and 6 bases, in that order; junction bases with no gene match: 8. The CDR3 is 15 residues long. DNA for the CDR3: TGTGCCAGCAGCTTAGGGAGAGGACAGGTTAATGGCTACACCTTC. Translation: CASSLGRGQVNGYTF.

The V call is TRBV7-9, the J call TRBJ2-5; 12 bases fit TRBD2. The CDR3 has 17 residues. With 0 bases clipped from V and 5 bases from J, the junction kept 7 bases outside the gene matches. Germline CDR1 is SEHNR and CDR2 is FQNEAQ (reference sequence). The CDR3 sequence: CASSLALAGGPRETQYF. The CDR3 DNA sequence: TGTGCCAGCAGCTTAGCGCTAGCGGGAGGGCCGAGGGAGACCCAGTACTTC. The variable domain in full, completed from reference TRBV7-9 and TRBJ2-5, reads DTGVSQNPRHKITKRGQNVTFRCDPISEHNRLYWYRQTLGQGPEFLTYFQNEAQLEKSRLLSDRFSAERPKGSFSTLEIQRTEQGDSAMYLCASSLALAGGPRETQYFGPGTRLLVL.

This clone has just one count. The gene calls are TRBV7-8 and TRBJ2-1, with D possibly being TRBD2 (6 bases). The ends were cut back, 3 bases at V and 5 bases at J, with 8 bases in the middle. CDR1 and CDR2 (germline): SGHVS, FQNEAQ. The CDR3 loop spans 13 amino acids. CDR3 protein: CASSFTSNNEQFF. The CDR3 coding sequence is TGTGCCAGCAGCTTTACTAGCAACAATGAGCAGTTCTTC.

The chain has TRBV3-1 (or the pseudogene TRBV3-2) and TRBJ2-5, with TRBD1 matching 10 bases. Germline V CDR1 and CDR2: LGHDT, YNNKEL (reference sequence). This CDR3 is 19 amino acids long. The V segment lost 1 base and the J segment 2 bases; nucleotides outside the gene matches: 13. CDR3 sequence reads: CASSQGLLGQGVDQETQYF. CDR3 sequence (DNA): TGTGCCAGCAGCCAAGGCCTTCTAGGACAGGGGGTAGATCAAGAGACCCAGTACTTC.

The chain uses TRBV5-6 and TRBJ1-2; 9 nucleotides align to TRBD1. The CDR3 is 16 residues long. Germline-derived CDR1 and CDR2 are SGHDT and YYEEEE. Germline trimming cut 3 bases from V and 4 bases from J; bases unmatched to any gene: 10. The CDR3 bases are TGTGCCAGCAGCTCGCGGACAGGGGAAGGGGGCTATGGCTACACCTTC. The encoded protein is CASSSRTGEGGYGYTF.

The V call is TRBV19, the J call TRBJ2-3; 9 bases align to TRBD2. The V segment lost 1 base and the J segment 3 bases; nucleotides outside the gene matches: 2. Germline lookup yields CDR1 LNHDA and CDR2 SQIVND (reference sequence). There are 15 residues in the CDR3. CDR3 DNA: TGTGCCAGTAGTATAGGCGGGAGGGCGACAGATACGCAGTATTTT. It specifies CASSIGGRATDTQYF.